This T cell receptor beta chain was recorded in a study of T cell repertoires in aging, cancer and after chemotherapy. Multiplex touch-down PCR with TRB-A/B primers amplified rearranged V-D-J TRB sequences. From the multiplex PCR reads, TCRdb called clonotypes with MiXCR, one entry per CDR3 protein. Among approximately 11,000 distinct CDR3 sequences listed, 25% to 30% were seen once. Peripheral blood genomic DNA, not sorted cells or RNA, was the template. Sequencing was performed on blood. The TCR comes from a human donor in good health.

CDR3 loop: CSARVSDFWDQPQHF. CDR3 nucleotides: TGCAGTGCTAGAGTTTCGGACTTCTGGGATCAGCCCCAGCATTTT. This rearrangement joins TRBV20-1 to TRBJ1-5; D unclear. The CDR3 contains 15 residues. Between the trimmed V and J ends, which lost 1 base and 5 bases, there was a span of 15 bases. Germline CDR1 is DFQATT and CDR2 is SNEGSKA (reference sequence).